What follows are 21 T cell receptor beta chains derived from one specimen sequenced in a study of prognosis after radiotherapy for stage I lung cancer. Template was genomic DNA; TCR beta CDR3 amplified in two multiplex PCR rounds. Each TRBV and TRBJ gene had its own primer in the first PCR round. Using its own MiXCR run on the multiplex PCR reads, TCRdb lists one record per CDR3 protein. The top ten hold approximately 23% of the sample, which has approximately 20,000 distinct CDR3 sequences, around 26% seen once. The sequencing used PBMCs, collected before or after stereotactic body radiation therapy (not recorded which). The source is a donor aged 50 or older with non-small cell lung cancer.

There are many counts of this clonotype. The V gene is TRBV28, the J gene TRBJ2-2; no clear D. Trimming left V 0 bases short and J 1 base short, with 6 bases between. The V gene's germline CDR1 is MDHEN and CDR2 SYDVKM. The CDR3 is 15 residues long. CDR3: CASSLWGLNTGELFF. CDR3 nucleotides: TGTGCCAGCAGTTTATGGGGCCTGAACACCGGGGAGCTGTTTTTT.

The sample holds many counts of this clonotype. This chain connects TRBV4-3 to TRBJ2-3, with D perhaps matching TRBD2 (6 bases). The CDR3 spans 15 residues. Germline V gene data show CDR1 as LGHNA and CDR2 as YSLEER. V was pared by 0 bases and J by 2 bases, with 9 bases between. The CDR3 is CASSQDGGNTDTQYF. The CDR3 bases are TGCGCCAGCAGCCAAGATGGAGGGAACACAGATACGCAGTATTTT.

As for this clonotype: A far larger clone differs by one base, so this is likely a read error. The chain links TRBV6-4 to TRBJ2-3, with D tentatively TRBD2 (6 bases). The CDR3 runs 14 residues. Per the germline V gene, CDR1 is MRHNA and CDR2 is SNTAGT. The CDR3 reads CTSRDSGDTDTQYF. The DNA of the CDR3 is TGTACCAGCAGGGACTCGGGCGACACAGATACGCAGTATTTT.

This clonotype is classed as medium-sized. The rearrangement links TRBV20-1 to TRBJ1-5; D is undetermined. The germline V gene has CDR1 DFQATT and CDR2 SNEGSKA (reference sequence). The V end lost 0 bases, the J end lost 2 bases, and 11 bases lay between the germline ends. CDR3 size: 15 residues. The CDR3 is CSAREQAIGNQPQHF. CDR3 bases: TGCAGTGCTAGAGAGCAGGCGATAGGCAATCAGCCCCAGCATTTT.

The sample holds a few counts of this clonotype. A clone one base away is much larger, so this may be a read error. This chain joins TRBV6-1 and TRBJ1-1; weak D call: TRBD1 (5 bases). Per germline, CDR1 MNHNS and CDR2 SASEGT. CDR3 size: 14 residues. V dropped 5 bases and J dropped 0 bases, with 10 bases sitting between them. The CDR3 region has the DNA TGTGCCAGCAGTCTGACAGCCCTGAACACTGAAGCTTTCTTT. It encodes CASSLTALNTEAFF.

This clonotype showed up many times. The chain recombines TRBV30 with TRBJ2-5; no definite D call. This CDR3 contains 12 residues. V was shortened by 0 bases and J by 2 bases, with 4 bases between the two germline ends. CDR1 GTSNPN and CDR2 SVGIG come from the germline V gene (reference sequence). The CDR3 spells CAWSVQQETQYF. CDR3 sequence (DNA): TGTGCCTGGAGTGTGCAGCAAGAGACCCAGTACTTC.

On this clonotype itself: This is likely an artifact of a read error, given a far larger clone one base away. The genes are TRBV6-9 and TRBJ2-7; tentative D call: TRBD2 (6 bases). Trimming pared 3 bases from V and 1 base from J, leaving 10 bases between. CDR3 size: 14 residues. The germline V gene encodes CDR1 MNHGY and CDR2 SVAAGI. The CDR3 region has the DNA TGTGCCAGCAGTTACCTAGCGTCGTCCTACGAGCAGTACTTC. Amino acids: CASSYLASSYEQYF.

About this clonotype itself: One end of the junction varies from germline; a read error may be responsible. The genes are TRBV4-2 and TRBJ2-1, with D uncertain. The CDR3 is 16 residues long. Germline-derived CDR1 and CDR2 are LGHNA and YNFKEQ. CDR3 in amino acids: CASSQEAVFSYNEQFF. For the CDR3, the DNA is TGTGCCAGCAGCCAAGAAGCAGTGTTTTCCTACAACGAGCAGTTCTTC.

This clonotype was counted a few times. Given a much more abundant clone one base away, this may be a read error. The rearrangement joins TRBV7-2 to TRBJ2-5, with D possibly matching TRBD2 (5 bases). Germline CDR1 and CDR2: SGHTA and FQGNSA. V was trimmed by 3 bases and J by 4 bases, leaving 12 bases between them. The CDR3 has 14 residues. The CDR3 sequence: CASSFGSGRETQYF. The CDR3 coding sequence is TGTGCCAGCAGCTTTGGCTCGGGGAGAGAGACCCAGTACTTC.

On this clonotype itself: The CDR3 end shows no conserved phenylalanine or tryptophan, and so a read error is likely. The chain employs TRBV9 and TRBJ2-5; 11 positions match TRBD2. The CDR3 runs 15 residues. Germline CDR1 SGDLS, CDR2 YYNGEE. V lost 4 bases and J lost 5; bases outside the gene matches: 7. CDR3 sequence: CASSLAGGPGETQYS. DNA of the CDR3: TGTGCCAGCAGCTTAGCGGGAGGGCCGGGTGAGACCCAGTACTCC.

This clonotype appeared many times. V gene TRBV25-1 combines with J gene TRBJ2-5; 9 bases are shared with TRBD2. The CDR3 runs to 18 residues. V was pared by 4 bases and J by 5 bases, with 17 bases of the junction left unmatched. Germline CDR1 reads MGHDK; CDR2 reads SYGVNS. The CDR3 here is CASSGGEVAGEEAETQYF. Here the CDR3 DNA reads TGTGCCAGCAGTGGAGGGGAGGTAGCGGGAGAGGAGGCGGAGACCCAGTACTTC.

This clonotype was seen at least ten times. A much larger clone is a single base away; this may be a read error. The rearrangement links TRBV7-9 to TRBJ2-1; TRBD2 matches 7 bases. The germline gives CDR1 SEHNR, CDR2 FQNEAQ (reference sequence). The CDR3 is made up of 17 amino acids. CDR3 nucleotides: TGTGCCAGCAGCTTAGCGCTCCTAGCGGAAGCCTACAGTGAGCAGTTCTTC. Its protein is CASSLALLAEAYSEQFF.

This clonotype has only one observation. This likely reflects a read error, since a far larger clone is one base away. CDR3: CASSRVTGGNQPQHF. CDR3 DNA: TGTGCCAGCAGCCGAGTGACAGGGGGGAATCAGCCCCAGCATTTT. The V and J genes are TRBV7-9 and TRBJ1-5; 9 bases agree with TRBD1. Losses at the gene ends were 5 bases for V and 4 bases for J; bases not matched to a gene: 6. The CDR3 runs to 15 residues. CDR1 is SEHNR, CDR2 FQNEAQ, per germline (reference sequence).

This clonotype has ten or more counts. The gene calls are TRBV6-1 and TRBJ2-1, with D possibly TRBD2 on 5 matching bases. Per the germline V gene, CDR1 is MNHNS and CDR2 is SASEGT. The ends were cut back, 6 bases at V and 10 bases at J, with 13 bases in the middle. The CDR3 is 12 amino acids. The DNA for the CDR3 is TGTGCCAGCAGGCCAGATCTAGCCGAGCAGTTCTTC. It is translated as CASRPDLAEQFF.

As for this clonotype: A far larger clone is only one base removed, so a read error is likely. The rearrangement uses TRBV11-2 and TRBJ2-7, with D unresolved. TRBJ2-5 explains the end of the DNA better; the J call may be wrong. Per germline, CDR1 SGHAT and CDR2 FQNNGV. The CDR3 contains 17 residues. CDR3 DNA sequence: TGTGCCAGCAGCTTAGACGGGTCGGCGGTAAATCGAGAGACCCAGTACTTC. Translating gives CASSLDGSAVNRETQYF.

This clonotype was observed many times. This sequence joins TRBV6-2 or TRBV6-3 and TRBJ2-7; 8 bases match TRBD1. Losses at the gene ends were 5 bases for V and 2 bases for J; bases not matched to a gene: 8. Looked up from germline, CDR1 is MNHEY and CDR2 is SVGEGT. This CDR3 has 15 amino acids. The CDR3 DNA sequence: TGTGCCAGCAGTAACCGGGACAGGACAACCTACGAGCAGTACTTC. It specifies CASSNRDRTTYEQYF.

This clonotype was counted ten times or more. This chain uses TRBV6-5 with TRBJ2-1; 10 bases line up with TRBD2. Germline lookup yields CDR1 MNHEY and CDR2 SVGAGI. V was clipped by 4 bases and J by 0 bases; unmatched bases: 3. This CDR3 is built from 16 residues. CDR3 loop: CASSSASGSSYNEQFF. In DNA, the CDR3 is TGTGCCAGCAGTTCGGCTAGCGGGAGCTCCTACAATGAGCAGTTCTTC.

Comment on this clonotype: A read error likely explains this, since a far larger clone differs by one base. The genes are TRBV6-9 and TRBJ2-1; 8 bases are a match to TRBD1. CDR1 MNHGY and CDR2 SVAAGI come from the germline V gene. The CDR3 is made up of 13 amino acids. V was pared by 7 bases and J by 9 bases, with 8 bases of the junction left unmatched. The CDR3 loop is CASNQPGGGEQFF. The CDR3 DNA is TGTGCCAGCAACCAGCCAGGGGGCGGTGAGCAGTTCTTC.

This clonotype has ten or more counts. The chain employs TRBV6-1 and TRBJ2-1; possible D gene TRBD2, 5 bases. Germline CDR1 reads MNHNS; CDR2 reads SASEGT. Trimming stripped 5 bases from V and 10 bases from J, with 18 bases between. CDR3 size: 14 residues. The CDR3 sequence is CASSPSWTGGEQFF. CDR3 nucleotides: TGTGCCAGCAGTCCCTCCTGGACGGGCGGGGAGCAGTTCTTC.

Many counts were recorded for this clonotype. The chain employs TRBV2 and TRBJ2-7; the D gene could be TRBD1 or TRBD2 (5 bases each). The ends were cut back, 6 bases at V and 1 base at J, with 16 bases in the middle. The CDR3 has 15 amino acids. Looked up from germline, CDR1 is SNHLY and CDR2 is FYNNEI. The CDR3 protein is CASRIRDGLSYEQYF. For the CDR3, the DNA is TGTGCCAGCAGAATACGGGACGGCTTATCCTACGAGCAGTACTTC.

There are many counts of this clonotype. CDR3 loop: CASSQEVRAEAFF. CDR3 bases: TGTGCCAGCAGCCAAGAAGTAAGGGCTGAAGCTTTCTTT. The V call is TRBV14, the J call TRBJ1-1; D is ambiguous. The CDR3 runs 13 residues. V gave up 0 bases and J gave up 6 bases, with 8 bases separating them. The germline V gene encodes CDR1 SGHDN and CDR2 FVKESK.